These 22 T cell receptor beta chains came from one sample sequenced in a study of blood T cell repertoires in COVID-19. The method was immunoSEQ multiplex PCR; TCRdb's version includes in-frame clones alone and lacks a portion of them. The table lists about 150,000 clones, approximately 78% of them singletons. Sequencing was done on a sample of peripheral blood. Receptors were obtained from a man in his 60s who had recovered from COVID-19.

This clone was counted a few times. V is TRBV6-2 or TRBV6-3 and J is TRBJ2-3; 11 bases match TRBD2. This CDR3 has 17 residues. The germline V gene has CDR1 MNHEY and CDR2 SVGEGT. The trim removed 5 bases at V and 4 bases at J, leaving 11 bases unmatched. CDR3 in amino acids: CASSPRKVAGGSDTQYF. In DNA form, the CDR3 reads TGTGCCAGCAGTCCAAGAAAGGTAGCGGGGGGGTCAGATACGCAGTATTTT.

V gene TRBV5-1 combines with J gene TRBJ2-1; 7 nucleotides match TRBD2. With 0 bases clipped from V and 0 bases from J, the junction kept 3 bases outside the gene matches. The CDR3 is 16 residues long. The germline gives CDR1 SGHRS, CDR2 YFSETQ. CDR3 in amino acids: CASSLGAGVSYNEQFF. CDR3 nucleotide sequence: TGCGCCAGCAGCTTGGGGGCGGGGGTCTCCTACAATGAGCAGTTCTTC.

The CDR3 loop reads CASSKGRGGYQPQHF. The CDR3, as DNA: TGTGCCAGCTCCAAGGGCAGGGGCGGTTATCAGCCCCAGCATTTT. V is TRBV18 and J is TRBJ1-5; a weak D match, TRBD1 (6 bases). Germline CDR1 KGHSH, CDR2 LQKENI. The CDR3 loop spans 15 amino acids. V lost 6 bases and J lost 5, with 17 bases in between.

J is TRBJ2-1 and V is TRBV4-3; weak D call: TRBD2 (5 bases). The V gene's germline CDR1 is LGHNA and CDR2 YSLEER. V lost 0 bases and J lost 0, with 12 bases in between. The CDR3 sequence is 17 residues long. Here the CDR3 DNA reads TGCGCCAGCAGCCAAGAGTATAGCGCGAGCTCCTACAATGAGCAGTTCTTC. Translating gives CASSQEYSASSYNEQFF.

The chain couples TRBV5-1 to TRBJ2-2; 9 bases match TRBD2. The V segment lost 2 bases and the J segment 5 bases; nucleotides outside the gene matches: 4. Looked up from germline, CDR1 is SGHRS and CDR2 is YFSETQ. There are 15 residues in the CDR3. The CDR3 sequence: CASSLRLAGTGELFF. CDR3 in DNA: TGCGCCAGCAGCTTAAGGCTAGCGGGAACCGGGGAGCTGTTTTTT.

This chain links TRBV2 with TRBJ1-5, with D perhaps matching TRBD1 (5 bases). This CDR3 comprises 13 residues. Germline CDR1 SNHLY, CDR2 FYNNEI. The V end was cut by 6 bases, the J end by 4 bases, with 10 bases between. The CDR3 DNA sequence: TGTGCCAGCAGGACAGCGATGAATCAGCCCCAGCATTTT. Translation: CASRTAMNQPQHF.

This clone was observed once. The chain carries TRBV6-6 and TRBJ2-3; D is undetermined. Germline V CDR1 and CDR2: MNHNY, SVGAGI (reference sequence). Trimming shortened V by 4 bases and J by 9 bases, and 11 bases separated the two germline ends. This CDR3 is 12 amino acids long. This CDR3 reads CASSFQQQTQYF. The CDR3 bases are TGTGCCAGCAGTTTTCAACAACAAACGCAGTATTTT.

This chain links TRBV6-6 with TRBJ2-1; D possibly corresponds to TRBD2 (5 bases). The CDR3 totals 18 residues. Trimming pared 5 bases from V and 6 bases from J, leaving 26 bases between. CDR1 MNHNY and CDR2 SVGAGI come from the germline V gene (reference sequence). CDR3 nucleotides: TGTGCCAGCAGTCCGCCGGGGTGGTTGAGTATAGATCCCAATGAGCAGTTCTTC. Its protein is CASSPPGWLSIDPNEQFF.

The chain couples TRBV6-2 or TRBV6-3 to TRBJ1-2; D call uncertain. The CDR3 has 13 amino acids. V gave up 5 bases and J gave up 8 bases, with 15 bases separating them. Germline loops: CDR1 MNHEY, CDR2 SVGEGT. DNA of the CDR3: TGTGCCAGCAGTCCCGACTCCCTCGGGGGCTACACCTTC. As protein: CASSPDSLGGYTF.

The chain joins TRBV30 to TRBJ2-1; 10 nucleotides agree with TRBD2. This CDR3 region has 14 residues. From germline, CDR1 is GTSNPN and CDR2 SVGIG (reference sequence). With V trimmed by 5 bases and J by 6 bases, 7 bases remained unmatched. Here the CDR3 DNA reads TGTGCCTGGGAAAGCGGGAGGGCCGTCAATGAGCAGTTCTTC. It translates to CAWESGRAVNEQFF.

The chain uses TRBV5-1 and TRBJ1-2, with 8 bases identical to TRBD1. In germline, CDR1 is SGHRS, CDR2 YFSETQ. CDR3 length: 16 amino acids. V lost 0 bases and J lost 4; bases outside the gene matches: 8. Written as DNA, the CDR3 is TGCGCCAGCAGCTTGGGAGCACAGGGGGGTGCCTATGGCTACACCTTC. Translating it yields CASSLGAQGGAYGYTF.

The CDR3 reads CASSQEPGSSAGELFF. The CDR3 DNA follows: TGTGCCAGCAGCCAAGAGCCGGGGTCCTCGGCCGGGGAGCTGTTTTTT. The chain couples TRBV4-2 to TRBJ2-2; TRBD2 is a possible D gene (5 bases). Trimming cost V 0 bases and J 6 bases, with 14 bases left between them. The CDR3 spans 16 residues. Germline CDR1 reads LGHNA; CDR2 reads YNFKEQ.

The genes are TRBV19 and TRBJ1-4, with unresolved D. Trimming stripped 10 bases from V and 5 bases from J, with 17 bases between. Germline CDR1 LNHDA, CDR2 SQIVND (reference sequence). This CDR3 contains 14 residues. CDR3 in DNA: TGTGCCACTGCGGCGGGCCGGTCCAATGAAAAACTGTTTTTT. This gives the protein CATAAGRSNEKLFF.

V gene TRBV4-1 combines with J gene TRBJ2-3; TRBD2 aligns across 15 bases. The trim removed 4 bases at V and 6 bases at J, leaving 5 bases unmatched. Per germline, CDR1 MGHRA and CDR2 YSYEKL. This CDR3 spans 16 amino acids. The CDR3 nucleotides read TGCGCCAGCAGCCCGTGGACTAGCGGGAGGGCCGATACGCAGTATTTT. It translates to CASSPWTSGRADTQYF.

This chain joins TRBV14 and TRBJ1-1, with D maybe TRBD1 (6 bases). Trimming pared 1 base from V and 5 bases from J, leaving 14 bases between. Germline CDR1 SGHDN, CDR2 FVKESK. This CDR3 spans 15 amino acids. CDR3 bases: TGTGCCAGCAGCCAAGGGGCTGGGACATCGACTGAAGCTTTCTTT. This encodes CASSQGAGTSTEAFF.

This chain uses TRBV18 with TRBJ2-2; 9 bases agree with TRBD1. Germline-derived CDR1 and CDR2 are KGHSH and LQKENI. There are 17 residues in the CDR3. Germline trimming cut 0 bases from V and 7 bases from J; bases unmatched to any gene: 9. The DNA for the CDR3 is TGTGCCAGCTCACCACCGCTGGACAGGGGCTTATACGGGGAGCTGTTTTTT. It yields the protein CASSPPLDRGLYGELFF.

The V call is TRBV3-1 (or the pseudogene TRBV3-2), the J call TRBJ1-2; maybe TRBD1 (6 bases). V dropped 0 bases and J dropped 4 bases, with 18 bases sitting between them. This CDR3 is built from 17 residues. Germline values: CDR1 LGHDT, CDR2 YNNKEL (reference sequence). DNA of the CDR3: TGTGCCAGCAGCCAAGAAAGTTTCCCCAGGGGCCCCTATGGCTACACCTTC. Its protein product is CASSQESFPRGPYGYTF.

The V call is TRBV30, the J call TRBJ2-1; possibly TRBD1 for D (6 bases). The germline gives CDR1 GTSNPN, CDR2 SVGIG (reference sequence). CDR3 length equals 12 residues. V lost 6 bases and J lost 12, with 18 bases in between. The CDR3 loop is CACNTGSRGQFF. Here the CDR3 DNA reads TGTGCCTGCAACACAGGGTCCCGCGGGCAGTTCTTC.

A word on this clone: Without the conserved terminal phenylalanine or tryptophan, this CDR3 likely stems from a read error. The limits of the CDR3 on the DNA are not certain, so only TCRdb's listed CDR3 is given. V gene TRBV19 combines with J gene TRBJ1-1; TRBD1 reflects the table's D call only, with no check against the DNA. CDR1 and CDR2 from the germline V gene are LNHDA and SQIVND (reference sequence). Ends included, the CDR3 has 12 residues. The CDR3: CASSMGPGQGFV.

The J gene is TRBJ1-2, the V gene TRBV12-3 or TRBV12-4; no firm D call. V gave up 3 bases and J gave up 6 bases, with 11 bases separating them. The CDR3 sequence is 13 residues long. The CDR3 bases are TGTGCCAGCAGTTTCATCGGGTATGATGGCTACACCTTC. Protein: CASSFIGYDGYTF.

V usage is TRBV2 and J usage is TRBJ1-5; 10 nucleotides align to TRBD1. CDR3 length: 16 amino acids. The germline gives CDR1 SNHLY, CDR2 FYNNEI. Trimming removed 6 bases from V and 2 bases from J; junction bases left unmatched: 7. CDR3 protein: CASSPDRGHGNQPQHF. The DNA for the CDR3 is TGTGCCAGCAGCCCCGACAGGGGGCATGGCAATCAGCCCCAGCATTTT. Filled out from reference TRBV2 and TRBJ1-5, the complete variable domain reads EPEVTQTPSHQVTQMGQEVILRCVPISNHLYFYWYRQILGQKVEFLVSFYNNEISEKSEIFDDQFSVERPDGSNFTLKIRSTKLEDSAMYFCASSPDRGHGNQPQHFGDGTRLSIL.

This clone was observed a handful of times. V gene TRBV4-3 combines with J gene TRBJ1-6; TRBD1 matches 8 bases. The CDR3 has 16 residues. J gave up 5 bases and V 0 bases, and 3 bases lay outside the gene matches. Germline-derived CDR1 and CDR2 are LGHNA and YSLEER. CDR3 in DNA: TGCGCCAGCAGCCAAGATTCAGGGGGCAATAATTCACCCCTCCACTTT. Its translation: CASSQDSGGNNSPLHF.